The 2 T cell receptor beta chains below all came from one sample that was sequenced in a study of OX40 agonist ivuxolimab in advanced cancers. Only in-frame clones appear in the TCRdb table, and some are missing; sequencing was by immunoSEQ multiplex PCR. The data contain about 48,000 clones, over 75% of them seen just once; the ten biggest clones take up about a tenth. This specimen was CD4+ or CD8+ T cells sorted from blood, taken in a trial of the OX40 agonist ivuxolimab. These receptors were obtained from an adult with an advanced solid tumor such as melanoma, head and neck, liver or kidney cancer.

This chain uses TRBV10-1 with TRBJ2-1; 8 nucleotides agree with TRBD1. The CDR3 runs 13 residues. V lost 4 bases, J lost 6 bases, and 2 bases stayed unmatched. Germline V CDR1 and CDR2: WNHNN, SYGVQD (reference sequence). CDR3 nucleotides: TGCGCCAGCAGTGGACAGGGGTTCAATGAGCAGTTCTTC. It codes for CASSGQGFNEQFF.

The chain couples TRBV28 to TRBJ1-4; D remains ambiguous. Germline assignment: CDR1 MDHEN and CDR2 SYDVKM. Trimming removed 6 bases from V and 6 bases from J, with 17 bases in between. This CDR3 comprises 15 residues. The CDR3 protein is CASRLGAGAHEKLFF. CDR3 sequence (DNA): TGTGCCAGCAGATTAGGTGCGGGTGCTCATGAAAAACTGTTTTTT.